This T cell receptor (beta chain) was recovered during a study of T-cell memory formation after mild COVID-19. TCRdb ran MiXCR on the 5' RACE reads and lists one entry per CDR3 protein. The data contain fewer than 350,000 distinct CDR3 sequences, approximately 16% of them singletons. The study's findings and limits: CD4+ contracting clones were mainly CM and EM; CD8+ ones, EMRA. Within pre-infection memory, some responding clones were found, suggesting cross-reactive memory joined. Clones that shrank (day 15 to 85) were balanced CD4/CD8, whereas later expanders leaned CD4+.

As regards this clonotype: Its antigen is still unknown.

The CDR3 totals 17 residues. Germline V gene sequence: CDR1 LGHNA, CDR2 YSLEER. Trimming took 0 bases from V and 4 from J, leaving 16 bases between them. This receptor was taken from a man in his late teens or twenties who had mild COVID-19 (a few samples of this study predate the infection). Cell type and time point are not known. The sequenced material came from PBMCs or a T cell subset sorted from them (not recorded which). This rearrangement joins TRBV4-3 to TRBJ2-1, with D possibly TRBD2 on 6 matching bases. The CDR3 DNA follows: TGCGCCAGCAGCCAAGATCTGGGGCTAGCGCCGTACAATGAGCAGTTCTTC. Encoded protein: CASSQDLGLAPYNEQFF.